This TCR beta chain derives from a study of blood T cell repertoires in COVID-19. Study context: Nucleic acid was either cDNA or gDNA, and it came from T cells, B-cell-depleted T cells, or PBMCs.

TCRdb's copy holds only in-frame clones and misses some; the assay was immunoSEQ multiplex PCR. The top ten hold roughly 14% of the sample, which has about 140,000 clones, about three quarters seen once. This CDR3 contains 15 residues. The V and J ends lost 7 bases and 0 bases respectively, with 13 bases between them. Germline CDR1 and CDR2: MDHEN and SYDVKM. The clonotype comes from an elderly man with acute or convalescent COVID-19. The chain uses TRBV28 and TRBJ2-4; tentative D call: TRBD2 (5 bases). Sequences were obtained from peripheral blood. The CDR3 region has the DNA TGTGCCAGCACCCCGGGGAGATCAGCCAAAAACATTCAGTACTTC. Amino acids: CASTPGRSAKNIQYF.